The text below deals with one T cell receptor (beta chain). Its target is not known. PCR primers comprised 60 Vbeta and 13 Jbeta primers. Clones were read by immunoSEQ multiplex PCR, and TCRdb kept only the in-frame ones, dropping some. This sample has about 55,000 clones, with around four fifths found just once. The data belong to a study of cytomegalovirus exposure and HLA in healthy donors. Study overall: From HLA-typed donors, an early data release held tens of millions of unique TCRs.

The ends lost 5 bases at V and 7 bases at J; junction bases unmatched: 6. The CDR3 contains 13 residues. Germline lookup yields CDR1 LGHNA and CDR2 YSLEER. Study-wide findings and caveats: Some V segments could not be told apart, so they were left out, TRBV6-2 and TRBV6-3 among them. Later, an analysis found that common viral pathogens appeared to be linked with several of the most significant clusters.

Unrecorded immune exposures were likely, despite nominal health at sampling. This TCR was sampled from a man aged 30-40 years in good health and CMV-seronegative. Material for sequencing was PBMCs. This chain uses TRBV4-3 with TRBJ1-2, with 8 bases matching TRBD1. In DNA form, the CDR3 reads TGCGCCAGCAGCTCCTGGACAGGGTTTGGCTACACCTTC. Encoded protein: CASSSWTGFGYTF.